The T cell receptor (beta chain) under discussion was sequenced for a study of OX40 agonist ivuxolimab in advanced cancers. Context from the whole study: Ivuxolimab, which targeted the costimulatory receptor OX40 (CD134), was an agonistic, fully human IgG2 monoclonal antibody. Intravenous ivuxolimab was administered to patients every 2 weeks at six dose levels: 0.01, 0.1, 0.3, 1.5, 3 and 10 mg/kg. Of the approximately 53 patients in dose escalation, about 19 had hepatocellular carcinoma, approximately 15 had melanoma, 9 had renal cell carcinoma and 9 had head and neck cancer. In the dose-escalation cohort, 65% to 85% of patients were male, and the mean age was roughly 56 years with a range of roughly 23 to 79. Prior anti-PD-1, anti-PD-L1 or anti-CTLA-4 therapy was permitted, and checkpoint inhibitors had been received by approximately 39% of dose-escalation patients. Partial responses occurred in three dose-escalation patients, of whom one had hepatocellular carcinoma and two had cutaneous melanoma. The purpose of peripheral TCRbeta sequencing was to test whether ivuxolimab changed TCR sequence diversity and led to clonal T-cell expansion. The monotherapy dose-escalation portion (N ≈ 52 patients) of the phase I ivuxolimab trial is reported in the paper.

A word on this clone: Its cognate antigen has yet to be identified. No base quality values were provided; no much bigger clone lies one nucleotide off.

Genomic DNA was isolated from the sorted cells so that the TCRbeta CDR3 region could be sequenced. TCRbeta CDR3 regions were sequenced using the immunoSEQ Assay. The source is immuneACCESS, and TCRdb retained only in-frame sequences with V and J called. Part of the clones is not carried over; for the studies checked, unresolved V genes explain less than half of this, and the remainder is unexplained. Counted in this sample were over 85,000 clones; 70% to 85% of them appeared once. The top ten constitute over 1.1% of the sample. Patients with autoimmune disease history or receiving systemic immunosuppression were excluded from the trial. Peripheral blood for TCR sequencing was collected from all dose cohorts at baseline, on cycle 4 day 1, and on cycle 7 day 1. The samples were drawn from a first-in-human, open-label, multicenter phase I dose-escalation trial of ivuxolimab. Adults with locally advanced or metastatic melanoma, renal cell carcinoma, hepatocellular carcinoma or head and neck squamous cell carcinoma were enrolled in the trial. Before TCR sequencing, CD4+ T cells and CD8+ T cells from peripheral blood were sorted into separate populations.

Overall study outcomes, separate from this receptor: At doses of 0.1 to 3.0 mg/kg, clonal expansion of both CD4+ and CD8+ T cells in blood was seen between baseline and week 6. In partial responders in the 0.1-3.0 mg/kg groups, normalized peripheral clonal expansion was found to be among the lowest, especially among CD8+ T cells. Antigen specificity was not determined for the clonally expanded peripheral T cells. After ivuxolimab, CD8+ T cells had more expanded clones than CD4+ T cells on average. Low levels of normalized T-cell clonal expansion were also shown by some nonresponding patients.

The TCR comes from an adult with an advanced solid tumor such as melanoma, head and neck, liver or kidney cancer. Sequenced here: CD4+ or CD8+ T cells sorted from blood, sampled in a trial of the OX40 agonist ivuxolimab.

The bases read TGTGCCAGCAGCCCGTTTTCGACAGTTAGCACAGATACGCAGTATTTT. Its coded protein is CASSPFSTVSTDTQYF. The rearrangement combines TRBV9 with TRBJ2-3; a tentative D match to TRBD1 spans 5 bases. CDR1 and CDR2 (SGDLS, YYNGEE) derive from the germline V gene. Counted from cysteine to phenylalanine, this CDR3 has 16 amino acids. Just the 48-base CDR3 DNA is kept, in frame starting at base 1. The junction shows trimming of 4 bases on V and 0 bases on J, plus 15 bases between the germline ends.